Listed here is a single T cell receptor (beta chain). Per the authors' pipeline: Reference gene primers were amplified, and this amplification served to estimate nucleated cell counts. Data came from immunoSEQ multiplex PCR; TCRdb stores just in-frame clones and leaves some out. That table supplies the V and J calls and clone size; D and trimming were determined from the DNA. This sample carries about 200,000 clones, approximately 84% of them seen once, and the ten largest clones take about 15%. Per germline, CDR1 SGHRS and CDR2 YFSETQ. V dropped 3 bases and J dropped 6 bases, with 21 bases sitting between them. The CDR3 totals 17 residues. The record originates from a study of blood T cell repertoires in COVID-19. Study summary: The analysed material was cDNA or gDNA that came from T cells, B-cell-depleted T cells, or PBMCs.

The clonotype comes from a man aged 40-50 years who had recovered from COVID-19. The chain employs TRBV5-1 and TRBJ2-2, with TRBD2 as a possible D gene (6 bases). Sequencing was performed on PBMCs or T cells enriched from blood (not recorded which). The CDR3 nucleotides are TGCGCCAGCAGCTCCCGGATGTGGGAGGACGGGTCCGGGGAGCTGTTTTTT. As protein: CASSSRMWEDGSGELFF.